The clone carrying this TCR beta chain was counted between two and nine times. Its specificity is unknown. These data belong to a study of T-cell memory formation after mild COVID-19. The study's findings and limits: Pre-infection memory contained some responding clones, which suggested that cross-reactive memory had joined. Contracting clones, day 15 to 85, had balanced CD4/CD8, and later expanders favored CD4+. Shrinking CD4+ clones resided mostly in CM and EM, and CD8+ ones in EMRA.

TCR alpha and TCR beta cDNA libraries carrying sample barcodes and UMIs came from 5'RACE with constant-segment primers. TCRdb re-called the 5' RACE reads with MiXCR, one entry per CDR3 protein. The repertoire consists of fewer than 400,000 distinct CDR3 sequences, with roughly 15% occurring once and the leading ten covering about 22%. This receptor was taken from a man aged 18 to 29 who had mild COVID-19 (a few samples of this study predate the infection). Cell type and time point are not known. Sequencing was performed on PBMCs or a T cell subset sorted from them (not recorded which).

CDR3 bases: TGTGCCAGCAGCCAAGGGACAGCTGAAGCTTTCTTT. Encoded protein: CASSQGTAEAFF. V and J are TRBV4-2 and TRBJ1-1, with D maybe TRBD1 (6 bases). The CDR3 contains 12 residues. Between the trimmed V and J ends, which lost 1 base and 6 bases, there was a span of 6 bases. Germline-derived CDR1 and CDR2 are LGHNA and YNFKEQ.